These 27 T cell receptor beta chains came from one sample sequenced in a study of T cells after yellow fever vaccination. Using its own MiXCR run on the 5' RACE reads, TCRdb lists one record per CDR3 protein. The data show almost 70,000 distinct CDR3 sequences, 5% to 6.5% seen once. The sequencing here drew on CD4+ T cells sorted from PBMCs, taken around 16 days after the first yellow fever vaccination. The receptors here all came from a man between 18 and 35 years old who received the YFV17D yellow fever vaccine.

This clonotype was detected ten times or more. The chain uses TRBV5-1 and TRBJ2-2; D possibly corresponds to TRBD1 (6 bases). The CDR3 has 15 amino acids. Germline CDR1 reads SGHRS; CDR2 reads YFSETQ. V was pared by 6 bases and J by 3 bases, with 15 bases between. CDR3 nucleotide sequence: TGCGCCAGCATCCCGGGCAGGGGCGACACCGGGGAGCTGTTTTTT. Protein product: CASIPGRGDTGELFF. The entire variable domain, with the rest obtained from reference TRBV5-1 and TRBJ2-2, is as follows: KAGVTQTPRYLIKTRGQQVTLSCSPISGHRSVSWYQQTPGQGLQFLFEYFSETQRNKGNFPGRFSGRQFSNSRSEMNVSTLELGDSALYLCASIPGRGDTGELFFGEGSRLTVL.

This clonotype appeared many times. The J gene is TRBJ2-1, the V gene TRBV3-1; D is unclear. Trimming stripped 2 bases from V and 8 bases from J, with 4 bases between. The CDR3 is 11 residues long. The germline V gene has CDR1 LGHDT and CDR2 YNNKEL (reference sequence). CDR3 DNA sequence: TGTGCCAGCAGCCAACTAGATGAGCAGTTCTTC. This encodes CASSQLDEQFF.

On this clonotype: With a much larger clone just one base away, this may be a read error. The rearrangement joins TRBV5-4 to TRBJ2-1, with D possibly being TRBD2 (6 bases). The CDR3 consists of 15 residues. Per germline, CDR1 SGHNT and CDR2 YYREEE (reference sequence). The CDR3 is CASGLKGTGNKEQFF. The CDR3 coding sequence is TGTGCCAGCGGCTTGAAAGGGACTGGTAACAAAGAGCAGTTCTTC.

This clonotype came up many times. The V gene is TRBV14, the J gene TRBJ2-6; the match to TRBD1 covers 8 bases. The CDR3 loop spans 17 amino acids. From germline, CDR1 is SGHDN and CDR2 FVKESK. Germline trimming cut 4 bases from V and 1 base from J; bases unmatched to any gene: 6. CDR3 nucleotides: TGTGCCAGCAGCCCGGGACAGGATCCTTCTGGGGCCAACGTCCTGACTTTC. Its protein product is CASSPGQDPSGANVLTF. Based on the CDR3 plus reference TRBV14 and TRBJ2-6, the full variable domain is EAGVTQFPSHSVIEKGQTVTLRCDPISGHDNLYWYRRVMGKEIKFLLHFVKESKQDESGMPNNRFLAERTGGTYSTLKVQPAELEDSGVYFCASSPGQDPSGANVLTFGAGSRLTVL.

This clonotype was counted ten times or more. The V gene is TRBV24-1, the J gene TRBJ2-5; D is undetermined. V lost 4 bases and J lost 7, with 12 bases in between. Germline CDR1 reads KGHDR; CDR2 reads SFDVKD. The CDR3 runs to 13 residues. The CDR3: CATSESGKTTQYF. The DNA of the CDR3 is TGTGCCACCAGTGAGTCTGGCAAGACGACCCAGTACTTC.

This clonotype was detected ten times or more. The CDR3, as DNA: TGTGCCAGCAGGGTAGCCTCGATGGCCGGGGAGCTGTTTTTT. It encodes CASRVASMAGELFF. This rearrangement joins TRBV7-9 to TRBJ2-2; D is unclear. The CDR3 loop spans 14 amino acids. Per the germline V gene, CDR1 is SEHNR and CDR2 is FQNEAQ (reference sequence). Trimming pared 6 bases from V and 6 bases from J, leaving 14 bases between. The full variable domain, in which reference TRBV7-9 and TRBJ2-2 provide the parts outside the CDR3, is DTGVSQNPRHKITKRGQNVTFRCDPISEHNRLYWYRQTLGQGPEFLTYFQNEAQLEKSRLLSDRFSAERPKGSFSTLEIQRTEQGDSAMYLCASRVASMAGELFFGEGSRLTVL.

This clonotype has ten or more counts. Here the CDR3 reads CASSRGQGYEQYV. The CDR3 DNA reads as TGCGCCAGCAGCAGGGGACAGGGTTACGAGCAGTACGTC. This rearrangement joins TRBV5-1 to TRBJ2-7; 9 positions agree with TRBD1. CDR3 length: 13 residues. The V and J ends lost 4 bases and 4 bases, in that order; junction bases with no gene match: 3. Looked up from germline, CDR1 is SGHRS and CDR2 is YFSETQ.

The sample holds many counts of this clonotype. The chain has TRBV19 and TRBJ2-5; no firm D call. V shed 10 bases and J shed 0 bases, with 21 bases lying between them. The CDR3 loop spans 16 amino acids. Germline CDR1 and CDR2: LNHDA and SQIVND (reference sequence). In DNA, the CDR3 is TGTGCCACCAAACCAAGCAGGTCCAGCTACCAAGAGACCCAGTACTTC. This sequence encodes CATKPSRSSYQETQYF.

The sample holds many counts of this clonotype. The chain joins TRBV5-1 to TRBJ1-6; D unclear. Germline assignment: CDR1 SGHRS and CDR2 YFSETQ. This CDR3 is 14 amino acids long. Trimming cost V 0 bases and J 8 bases, with 9 bases left between them. CDR3 sequence: CASSLGEQHSPLHF. The DNA for the CDR3 is TGCGCCAGCAGCTTGGGAGAGCAGCATTCACCCCTCCACTTT.

This clonotype was observed at least ten times. This chain joins TRBV6-5 and TRBJ2-1; 9 bases agree with TRBD2. The CDR3 is 15 residues long. V lost 8 bases and J lost 0; bases outside the gene matches: 5. The V gene's germline CDR1 is MNHEY and CDR2 SVGAGI. The CDR3 DNA reads TGTGCCAGCGGTAGCGGGGGTGTCTCCTACAATGAGCAGTTCTTC. This translates into CASGSGGVSYNEQFF.

Ten or more counts support this clonotype. In DNA form, the CDR3 reads TGTGCCAGCAGTTCGCAACAGGGGAACACTGAAGCTTTCTTT. This sequence encodes CASSSQQGNTEAFF. This chain connects TRBV12-3 or TRBV12-4 to TRBJ1-1; perhaps TRBD1 as D (6 bases). The V end lost 4 bases, the J end lost 1 base, and 10 bases lay between the germline ends. The CDR3 has 14 residues.

This clonotype was counted many times. The chain has TRBV6-5 and TRBJ2-5, with 11 positions matching TRBD2. The trim removed 4 bases at V and 5 bases at J, leaving 6 bases unmatched. There are 15 residues in the CDR3. Germline V lookup: CDR1 MNHEY, CDR2 SVGAGI. CDR3 coding DNA: TGTGCCAGCAGTTCTCTAGCGGGGGGTCTTGAGACCCAGTACTTC. Translating gives CASSSLAGGLETQYF.

This clonotype has at least ten counts. V usage is TRBV7-3 and J usage is TRBJ2-7; a weak D match, TRBD2 (6 bases). Trimming removed 3 bases from V and 2 bases from J, with 14 bases in between. The germline V gene has CDR1 SGHTA and CDR2 FQGTGA. The CDR3 is made up of 15 amino acids. The CDR3 here is CASSFLAIPTYEQYF. DNA of the CDR3: TGTGCCAGCAGCTTTCTAGCGATACCAACCTACGAGCAGTACTTC.

This chain connects TRBV4-2 to TRBJ2-3; D is unresolved. Germline V gene lookup returns CDR1 LGHNA and CDR2 YNFKEQ. The V gene lost 10 bases and the J gene lost 4 bases, with 18 bases spanning the gap. This CDR3 has 14 amino acids. The CDR3, as DNA: TGTGCCATCGGCCCCGGGCTCCCCGCAGATACGCAGTATTTT. It yields the protein CAIGPGLPADTQYF.

This clonotype has a count of ten or more. This chain uses TRBV5-1 with TRBJ2-1, with 8 nucleotides matching TRBD1. Losses at the gene ends were 4 bases for V and 8 bases for J; bases not matched to a gene: 8. The V gene's germline CDR1 is SGHRS and CDR2 YFSETQ. There are 14 residues in the CDR3. The CDR3 spells CASSQMTGDDEQFF. CDR3 bases: TGCGCCAGCAGCCAGATGACAGGGGACGATGAGCAGTTCTTC.

This clonotype was seen ten or more times. The V call is TRBV11-2, the J call TRBJ2-3; TRBD2 might be the D (6 bases). The CDR3 totals 14 residues. The ends were cut back, 7 bases at V and 2 bases at J, with 13 bases in the middle. Germline-derived CDR1 and CDR2 are SGHAT and FQNNGV. The CDR3, as DNA: TGTGCCAGCACCTCTCGACTAGTCACAGATACGCAGTATTTT. It encodes CASTSRLVTDTQYF.

The table lists this clonotype with many counts. CDR3 region: CASSPGSGSEQYV. The CDR3 coding sequence is TGTGCCAGCTCACCAGGTTCAGGTTCCGAGCAGTACGTC. This chain connects TRBV18 to TRBJ2-7, with D hard to call. This CDR3 is 13 amino acids long. The germline CDR1 and CDR2 sequences are KGHSH and LQKENI. The V and J ends lost 2 bases and 6 bases respectively, with 11 bases between them.

This clonotype was recorded at least ten times. The CDR3, as DNA: TGCGCCAGCAGCTTATCGGGGGCCTCCTACAATGAGCAGTTCTTC. This encodes CASSLSGASYNEQFF. The chain combines TRBV5-1 with TRBJ2-1; the D call may be TRBD1 or TRBD2 (6 bases each). CDR3 length: 15 amino acids. V was clipped by 2 bases and J by 0 bases, with 9 bases between them. Per the germline V gene, CDR1 is SGHRS and CDR2 is YFSETQ. Full variable domain (missing parts from reference TRBV5-1 and TRBJ2-1): KAGVTQTPRYLIKTRGQQVTLSCSPISGHRSVSWYQQTPGQGLQFLFEYFSETQRNKGNFPGRFSGRQFSNSRSEMNVSTLELGDSALYLCASSLSGASYNEQFFGPGTRLTVL.

This clonotype was detected ten times or more. V and J are TRBV10-3 and TRBJ2-7, with TRBD1 as a possible D gene (5 bases). Trimming pared 3 bases from V and 0 bases from J, leaving 12 bases between. The V gene's germline CDR1 is ENHRY and CDR2 SYGVKD. This CDR3 contains 15 residues. CDR3 DNA: TGTGCCATCAGTGATAGGACAAGGAGCTCCTACGAGCAGTACTTC. Amino acid sequence: CAISDRTRSSYEQYF.

In this sample, this clonotype turned up many times. CDR3 amino acids: CASSFEGNRGTGELFF. In DNA form, the CDR3 reads TGCGCCAGCAGCTTCGAGGGTAATCGGGGGACCGGGGAGCTGTTTTTT. The chain is built from TRBV5-1 and TRBJ2-2; TRBD2 might be the D (6 bases). V was shortened by 2 bases and J by 5 bases, with 16 bases between the two germline ends. Per germline, CDR1 SGHRS and CDR2 YFSETQ. The CDR3 runs 16 residues.

With respect to this clonotype: A much larger clone lies a single base off, so this may be a read error. The chain uses TRBV5-1 and TRBJ1-1; D uncertain. The V gene's germline CDR1 is SGHRS and CDR2 YFSETQ. The CDR3 contains 13 residues. V dropped 1 base and J dropped 2 bases, with 6 bases sitting between them. This CDR3 reads CASSLWINTEAFF. The CDR3 bases are TGCGCCAGCAGCTTGTGGATTAACACTGAAGCTTTCTTT.

Points on this clonotype: A read error is possible here, since a much larger clone lies one base away. The CDR3 does not end in the conserved phenylalanine or tryptophan, so this is likely a read error. This chain joins TRBV5-1 and TRBJ2-2; tentatively, D is TRBD1 (6 bases). Trimming removed 9 bases from V and 0 bases from J, with 12 bases in between. The germline gives CDR1 SGHRS, CDR2 YFSETQ. There are 14 residues in the CDR3. CDR3 coding DNA: TGCGCCACAGGCTGGGGGCCGAACACCGGGGAGCTGTTTTGT. It encodes CATGWGPNTGELFC.

At least ten counts were recorded for this clonotype. The CDR3 here is CASSQDRVQPQHF. The CDR3 coding sequence is TGCGCCAGCAGCCAAGATCGCGTTCAGCCCCAGCATTTT. The chain employs TRBV4-3 and TRBJ1-5; D ambiguous. The germline V gene encodes CDR1 LGHNA and CDR2 YSLEER. The CDR3 is 13 residues long. The V end was cut by 0 bases, the J end by 6 bases, with 6 bases between.

This clonotype was seen ten or more times. The chain uses TRBV20-1 and TRBJ2-5; D is uncertain. Germline-derived CDR1 and CDR2 are DFQATT and SNEGSKA (reference sequence). This CDR3 contains 10 residues. The V gene lost 3 bases and the J gene lost 6 bases, with 5 bases spanning the gap. In DNA, the CDR3 is TGCAGTGCTAGCGCTCAGACCCAGTACTTC. Residues: CSASAQTQYF.

In this sample, this clonotype turned up many times. The V call is TRBV2, the J call TRBJ2-3; 7 bases fit TRBD2. The ends lost 5 bases at V and 5 bases at J; junction bases unmatched: 13. CDR1 is SNHLY and CDR2 is FYNNEI in the germline V gene. The CDR3 loop spans 16 amino acids. DNA of the CDR3: TGTGCCAGCAGTAAACCGGGACTAACCGTTGAAGATACGCAGTATTTT. It specifies CASSKPGLTVEDTQYF.

This clonotype occurred many times. The chain joins TRBV20-1 to TRBJ2-1, with D uncertain. V was pared by 3 bases and J by 5 bases, with 8 bases between. This CDR3 is 12 amino acids long. CDR1 DFQATT and CDR2 SNEGSKA come from the germline V gene (reference sequence). This chain's CDR3 is CSASNGNNEQFF. In DNA form, the CDR3 reads TGCAGTGCTAGTAACGGAAACAATGAGCAGTTCTTC.

There are many counts of this clonotype. The chain couples TRBV11-3 to TRBJ2-1, with D perhaps being TRBD1 or TRBD2 (7 bases each). V lost 5 bases to trimming and J lost 5 bases, with 16 bases between them. The CDR3 totals 15 residues. CDR1 and CDR2 from the germline V gene are SGHNT and YENEEA. CDR3 region: CASSAGGRGHNEQFF. The CDR3 nucleotides read TGTGCCAGCAGCGCAGGGGGGAGGGGACACAATGAGCAGTTCTTC.